The 25 T cell receptor beta chains presented below share a single source sample, sequenced in a study of blood T cell repertoires in COVID-19. Sequenced by immunoSEQ multiplex PCR; TCRdb stores in-frame clones only, minus some. The table records 150,000 or so clones, around 90% of them present only once. The sample was peripheral blood. These TCRs come from a woman aged 60-75 years with acute or convalescent COVID-19.

This clone occurred once. The chain couples TRBV29-1 to TRBJ2-6, with 13 bases matching TRBD2. The CDR3 sequence is 18 residues long. The junction had 9 bases not matched to a gene; V was cut back by 5 bases and J by 2 bases. Germline loops: CDR1 SQVTM, CDR2 ANQGSEA. The CDR3 nucleotides read TGCAGCGTTTCTACTAGCGGGGGGGCTTTGACTGGGGCCAACGTCCTGACTTTC. Residues: CSVSTSGGALTGANVLTF. Drawing the rest from reference TRBV29-1 and TRBJ2-6, the complete variable domain is SAVISQKPSRDICQRGTSLTIQCQVDSQVTMMFWYRQQPGQSLTLIATANQGSEATYESGFVIDKFPISRPNLTFSTLTVSNMSPEDSSIYLCSVSTSGGALTGANVLTFGAGSRLTVL.

This clone showed up just once. This chain uses TRBV28 with TRBJ2-1; 12 bases agree with TRBD1. With 4 bases clipped from V and 6 bases from J, the junction kept 13 bases outside the gene matches. CDR1 MDHEN and CDR2 SYDVKM come from the germline V gene. The CDR3 runs 18 residues. The CDR3 here is CASSSGQGAIIRGNEQFF. The CDR3 coding sequence is TGTGCCAGCAGTTCGGGACAGGGGGCGATCATTCGTGGCAATGAGCAGTTCTTC.

The chain carries TRBV29-1 and TRBJ1-1; D might be TRBD1 (6 bases). Deletions cut 3 bases from V and 3 bases from J, with 14 bases between. CDR3 size: 14 residues. The germline gives CDR1 SQVTM, CDR2 ANQGSEA. CDR3 protein: CSVDRVRGDTEAFF. The CDR3 DNA follows: TGCAGCGTTGATCGGGTCAGGGGTGACACTGAAGCTTTCTTT. Full variable domain (remainder filled in from reference TRBV29-1 and TRBJ1-1): SAVISQKPSRDICQRGTSLTIQCQVDSQVTMMFWYRQQPGQSLTLIATANQGSEATYESGFVIDKFPISRPNLTFSTLTVSNMSPEDSSIYLCSVDRVRGDTEAFFGQGTRLTVV.

The J gene is TRBJ1-2, the V gene TRBV7-2, with a weak D call TRBD1 (6 bases). V was cut by 5 bases and J by 1 base, with 11 bases left in between. This CDR3 is built from 14 residues. Germline CDR1 SGHTA, CDR2 FQGNSA. The chain's CDR3 is CASSGYRDNYGYTF. Here the CDR3 DNA reads TGTGCCAGCAGCGGCTACAGGGATAACTATGGCTACACCTTC.

The rearrangement uses TRBV2 and TRBJ2-1, with 9 bases matching TRBD1. Germline V lookup: CDR1 SNHLY, CDR2 FYNNEI. V gave up 6 bases and J gave up 9 bases; unmatched junction bases: 6. The CDR3 runs to 13 residues. CDR3 loop: CASSGTGFGEQFF. The CDR3, as DNA: TGTGCCAGCAGCGGGACAGGGTTCGGTGAGCAGTTCTTC.

This clone has just a few counts. The rearrangement uses TRBV7-9 and TRBJ1-1; TRBD1 aligns across 9 bases. Germline values: CDR1 SEHNR, CDR2 FQNEAQ (reference sequence). The CDR3 loop spans 15 amino acids. Trimming at V came to 5 bases and at J to 5 bases, leaving 9 bases not matched to a gene. CDR3 sequence reads: CASSVGTGRSTEAFF. DNA for the CDR3: TGTGCCAGCAGCGTCGGGACAGGGCGGTCGACTGAAGCTTTCTTT.

This clone was picked up one time. This sequence joins TRBV15 and TRBJ1-4, with 7 bases that match TRBD1. The V gene's germline CDR1 is LNHNV and CDR2 YYDKDF (reference sequence). Unmatched junction bases numbered 7, after V lost 4 bases and J lost 5 bases. CDR3 length: 15 residues. CDR3 DNA sequence: TGTGCCACCAGCATAGGAGGGGGCCCGAATGAAAAACTGTTTTTT. This codes for CATSIGGGPNEKLFF.

The chain uses TRBV4-1 and TRBJ1-2; 9 bases agree with TRBD1. The length of the CDR3 is 15 residues. Germline CDR1 and CDR2: MGHRA and YSYEKL. With V trimmed by 0 bases and J by 4 bases, 3 bases remained unmatched. The CDR3 reads CASSQDTGGGYGYTF. Written as DNA, the CDR3 is TGCGCCAGCAGCCAAGATACAGGGGGCGGCTATGGCTACACCTTC.

The CDR3 nucleotides are TGTGCCAGCAGTTCCGGGACAGGGGTCGAGCAGTACTTC. Its protein product is CASSSGTGVEQYF. This chain uses TRBV7-9 with TRBJ2-7; TRBD1 agrees at 10 bases. The germline V gene has CDR1 SEHNR and CDR2 FQNEAQ (reference sequence). This CDR3 contains 13 residues. After removal of 6 bases from V and 6 bases from J, the junction contained 5 bases not matched to a gene.

The chain combines TRBV5-5 with TRBJ2-4; D may be TRBD2 (7 bases). The CDR3 loop spans 19 amino acids. Trimming cost V 1 base and J 0 bases, with 20 bases left between them. Looked up from germline, CDR1 is SGHKS and CDR2 is YYEKEE (reference sequence). The CDR3 DNA follows: TGTGCCAGCAGCTTGCTCGGGGGGCTCCTCCAGCTAGCCAAAAACATTCAGTACTTC. Translated: CASSLLGGLLQLAKNIQYF.

The rearrangement links TRBV27 to TRBJ2-5; 13 positions match TRBD2. Per germline, CDR1 MNHEY and CDR2 SMNVEV (reference sequence). The CDR3 extends over 15 amino acids. V shed 8 bases, J shed 0 bases, and the junction held 3 bases outside the gene matches. The CDR3 here is CASSTSGGYQETQYF. As DNA, the CDR3 is TGTGCCAGCTCGACTAGCGGGGGGTACCAAGAGACCCAGTACTTC.

The count of this clone is one. This chain links TRBV7-8 with TRBJ1-1, with no clear D. The CDR3 contains 13 residues. The V end was cut by 5 bases, the J end by 1 base, with 8 bases between. Germline CDR1 is SGHVS and CDR2 is FQNEAQ. The CDR3 bases are TGTGCCAGCAGCACCCGGGGGAACACTGAAGCTTTCTTT. Protein sequence: CASSTRGNTEAFF. The variable domain in full, completed from reference TRBV7-8 and TRBJ1-1, reads GAGVSQSPRYKVAKRGQDVALRCDPISGHVSLFWYQQALGQGPEFLTYFQNEAQLDKSGLPSDRFFAERPEGSVSTLKIQRTQQEDSAVYLCASSTRGNTEAFFGQGTRLTVV.

CDR3 loop: CAWTSMNTEAFF. The CDR3 bases are TGTGCCTGGACTAGCATGAACACTGAAGCTTTCTTT. This chain uses TRBV30 with TRBJ1-1, with D hard to call. This CDR3 spans 12 amino acids. Germline V lookup: CDR1 GTSNPN, CDR2 SVGIG (reference sequence). V was pared by 4 bases and J by 0 bases, with 6 bases between. Complete variable domain (other parts from reference TRBV30 and TRBJ1-1): SQTIHQWPATLVQPVGSPLSLECTVEGTSNPNLYWYRQAAGRGLQLLFYSVGIGQISSEVPQNLSASRPQDRQFILSSKKLLLSDSGFYLCAWTSMNTEAFFGQGTRLTVV.

J is TRBJ2-2 and V is TRBV6-2 or TRBV6-3; D may be TRBD2 (5 bases). This CDR3 is built from 16 residues. Germline-derived CDR1 and CDR2 are MNHEY and SVGEGT. V was cut by 2 bases and J by 1 base, with 11 bases left in between. The CDR3 DNA sequence: TGTGCCAGCAGTTACCCGAGCGGAGGGAACACCGGGGAGCTGTTTTTT. Protein: CASSYPSGGNTGELFF.

This clone has only one observation. The gene calls are TRBV30 and TRBJ1-6; D not resolved. This CDR3 is built from 14 residues. Trimming left V 1 base short and J 0 bases short, with 4 bases between. CDR1 is GTSNPN and CDR2 is SVGIG in the germline V gene (reference sequence). The CDR3 DNA reads as TGTGCCTGGAGTGCGGGCTCCTATAATTCACCCCTCCACTTT. Protein sequence: CAWSAGSYNSPLHF. Supplemented by reference TRBV30 and TRBJ1-6, the full variable domain reads SQTIHQWPATLVQPVGSPLSLECTVEGTSNPNLYWYRQAAGRGLQLLFYSVGIGQISSEVPQNLSASRPQDRQFILSSKKLLLSDSGFYLCAWSAGSYNSPLHFGNGTRLTVT.

The rearrangement uses TRBV5-1 and TRBJ2-5; D may be TRBD1 (6 bases). This CDR3 is 16 amino acids long. The germline V gene encodes CDR1 SGHRS and CDR2 YFSETQ. V was shortened by 4 bases and J by 2 bases, with 18 bases between the two germline ends. CDR3 DNA: TGCGCCAGCAGCAGAACTTTAGGGGGAACACAAGAGACCCAGTACTTC. Translating it yields CASSRTLGGTQETQYF.

The gene calls are TRBV12-3 or TRBV12-4 and TRBJ2-4; D perhaps matches TRBD1 (5 bases). V gave up 5 bases and J gave up 11 bases, with 10 bases separating them. The CDR3 loop spans 11 amino acids. The CDR3 is CASSRAGLQYF. The CDR3 DNA reads as TGTGCCAGCAGTCGCGCAGGGCTTCAGTACTTC.

The V and J genes are TRBV5-1 and TRBJ2-1, with D possibly being TRBD1 (5 bases). The CDR3 is 15 residues long. Germline V gene lookup returns CDR1 SGHRS and CDR2 YFSETQ. Trimming cost V 0 bases and J 0 bases, with 7 bases left between them. CDR3 sequence reads: CASSLGQSSYNEQFF. CDR3 DNA: TGCGCCAGCAGCTTGGGACAGAGCTCCTACAATGAGCAGTTCTTC.

This chain uses TRBV5-6 with TRBJ1-2; the D is unclear. This CDR3 has 15 residues. In germline, CDR1 is SGHDT, CDR2 YYEEEE. V shed 0 bases and J shed 0 bases, with 9 bases lying between them. The CDR3 DNA reads TGTGCCAGCAGCTTGGCGTTCGAGCCTAACTATGGCTACACCTTC. Protein product: CASSLAFEPNYGYTF.

The V and J genes are TRBV24-1 and TRBJ2-1, with D perhaps matching TRBD2 (5 bases). Trimming shortened V by 4 bases and J by 5 bases, and 8 bases separated the two germline ends. In germline, CDR1 is KGHDR, CDR2 SFDVKD. The CDR3 extends over 13 amino acids. Here the CDR3 DNA reads TGTGCCACCAGTGACCACGGGGACAATGAGCAGTTCTTC. This codes for CATSDHGDNEQFF.

This clone was observed a few times. The chain couples TRBV7-9 to TRBJ1-2; D is perhaps TRBD1 (5 bases). Looked up from germline, CDR1 is SEHNR and CDR2 is FQNEAQ (reference sequence). This CDR3 is built from 12 residues. The V gene lost 5 bases and the J gene lost 6 bases, with 10 bases spanning the gap. The chain's CDR3 is CASSRGGDGYTF. CDR3 in DNA: TGTGCCAGCAGCAGGGGCGGGGATGGCTACACCTTC.

V gene TRBV5-1 combines with J gene TRBJ2-1, with TRBD1 identical over 7 bases. The germline V gene encodes CDR1 SGHRS and CDR2 YFSETQ. V was pared by 0 bases and J by 4 bases, with 19 bases of the junction left unmatched. CDR3 size: 20 residues. CDR3 DNA sequence: TGCGCCAGCAGCTTGGCCGGGATGTCAGGGGGATCCTCACCATACAATGAGCAGTTCTTC. Translated: CASSLAGMSGGSSPYNEQFF.

The chain links TRBV19 to TRBJ1-6, with 7 nucleotides matching TRBD1. The CDR3 loop spans 14 amino acids. V dropped 7 bases and J dropped 10; count of bases not matched to a gene: 10. Germline lookup yields CDR1 LNHDA and CDR2 SQIVND (reference sequence). The CDR3 DNA sequence: TGTGCCAGTACTCCGACAGGGATTGACTCACCCCTCCACTTT. Its protein is CASTPTGIDSPLHF.

This clone was recorded a few times. Other DNA sequences of this sample code for an identical CDR3. V is TRBV19 and J is TRBJ1-2; D not certain. CDR3 length: 11 residues. From germline, CDR1 is LNHDA and CDR2 SQIVND (reference sequence). V shed 3 bases and J shed 8 bases, with 7 bases lying between them. CDR3 in DNA: TGTGCCAGTAGTATTGGAGGGGGCTACACCTTC. This encodes CASSIGGGYTF.

The V gene is TRBV3-1 (or the pseudogene TRBV3-2), the J gene TRBJ2-7, with 10 bases that match TRBD2. The V gene's germline CDR1 is LGHDT and CDR2 YNNKEL (reference sequence). This CDR3 region has 15 residues. The V gene end was trimmed by 8 bases and the J gene end by 4 bases; junction bases not matched to a gene: 11. CDR3: CASGRSGGAGYEQYF. The CDR3 DNA reads as TGTGCCAGCGGCCGGAGCGGGGGGGCCGGGTACGAGCAGTACTTC.